The 2 T cell receptor beta chains reported below all come from one sample, sequenced in a study of cytotoxic CD8 clonotypes in ibrutinib-treated CLL. Repertoires were generated with immunoSEQ multiplex PCR, while TCRdb's copy carries only in-frame clones and drops some. Altogether 12,000 to 15,000 clones are present, over 50% being singletons, with the ten largest covering under 40%. The specimen was PBMCs, collected at an approximately 23-month disease-progression time point, from a patient treated with ibrutinib. The receptors stem from a human donor with chronic lymphocytic leukemia.

The chain joins TRBV6-1 to TRBJ1-3; unclear D gene. This CDR3 is 13 amino acids long. Trimming shortened V by 4 bases and J by 6 bases, and 10 bases separated the two germline ends. From germline, CDR1 is MNHNS and CDR2 SASEGT. The CDR3 loop is CASSAPIENTIYF. CDR3 in DNA: TGTGCCAGCAGTGCTCCTATAGAAAACACCATATATTTT.

There are a few counts of this clone. The chain carries TRBV4-1 and TRBJ1-5; TRBD1 is a possible D gene (6 bases). V was shortened by 3 bases and J by 2 bases, with 11 bases between the two germline ends. The CDR3 sequence is 15 residues long. Germline V gives CDR1 MGHRA, CDR2 YSYEKL. CDR3 region: CASSHPRQGNQPQHF. CDR3 coding DNA: TGCGCCAGCAGCCATCCTCGACAGGGCAATCAGCCCCAGCATTTT.